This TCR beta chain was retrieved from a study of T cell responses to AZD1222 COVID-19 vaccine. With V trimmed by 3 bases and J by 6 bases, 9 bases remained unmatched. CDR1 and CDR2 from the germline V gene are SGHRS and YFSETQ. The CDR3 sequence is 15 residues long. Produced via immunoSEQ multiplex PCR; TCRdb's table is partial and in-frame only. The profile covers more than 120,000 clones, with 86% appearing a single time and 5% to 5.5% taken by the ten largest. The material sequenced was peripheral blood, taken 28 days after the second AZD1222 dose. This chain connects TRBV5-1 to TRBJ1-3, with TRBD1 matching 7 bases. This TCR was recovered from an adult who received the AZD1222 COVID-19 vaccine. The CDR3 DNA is TGCGCCAGCAGCTCAGCTACCGGGACAGTAAACACCATATATTTT. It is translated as CASSSATGTVNTIYF.